The sequence of this T cell receptor beta chain was determined in a study of cytomegalovirus exposure and HLA in healthy donors. Findings and limits, study-wide: TCR beta chains numbering 164 were designated cytomegalovirus-associated. Immune exposure information available was restricted to CMV serostatus.

The CDR3 contains 16 residues. Trimming left V 4 bases short and J 0 bases short, with 14 bases between. CDR1 is SGHRS, CDR2 YFSETQ, per germline. Details on this clone: Its antigen is still unknown.

The PCR used 60 Vbeta and 13 Jbeta primers. TCRdb's table, derived via immunoSEQ multiplex PCR, lists solely in-frame clones and lacks some. This repertoire includes 180,000 or so clones. This TCR derives from a woman aged 18-29 years in good health and CMV-seropositive. Sequencing input: PBMCs. The chain recombines TRBV5-1 with TRBJ1-3; TRBD1 might be the D (5 bases). The CDR3 nucleotides are TGCGCCAGCAGCGCAGACAGAGAGAGCTCTGGAAACACCATATATTTT. This translates into CASSADRESSGNTIYF.